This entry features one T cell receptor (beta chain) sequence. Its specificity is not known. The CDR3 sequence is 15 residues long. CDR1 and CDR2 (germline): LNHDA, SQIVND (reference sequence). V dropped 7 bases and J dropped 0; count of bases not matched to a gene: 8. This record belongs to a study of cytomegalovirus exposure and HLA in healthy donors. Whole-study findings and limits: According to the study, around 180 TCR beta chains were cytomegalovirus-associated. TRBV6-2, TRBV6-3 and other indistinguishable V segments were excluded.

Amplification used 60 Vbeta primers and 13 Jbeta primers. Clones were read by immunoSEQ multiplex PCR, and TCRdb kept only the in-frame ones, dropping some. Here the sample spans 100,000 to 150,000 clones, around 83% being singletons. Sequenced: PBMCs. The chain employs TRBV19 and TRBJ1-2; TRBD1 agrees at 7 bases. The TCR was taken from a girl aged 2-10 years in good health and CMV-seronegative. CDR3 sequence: CASTPDREPNYGYTF. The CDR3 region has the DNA TGTGCCAGTACACCCGACAGGGAGCCTAACTATGGCTACACCTTC.